This passage covers 9 T cell receptor beta chains from one sample sequenced in a study of T cell repertoires in cytomegalovirus infection. TCRdb reprocessed the reads with MiXCR, giving one entry per CDR3 protein. The sample yields approximately 130,000 distinct CDR3 sequences, 8% to 9% seen once. Sequencing was carried out using PBMCs. The source of these receptors is a human donor in good health (CMV status not recorded). Some clones in this sample may be carry-over from other donors' samples.

Ten or more counts support this clonotype. CDR3 nucleotide sequence: TGTGCCACCAGCACAGAGGTAATAGCGGTAAATGAGCAGTTCTTC. Its translation is CATSTEVIAVNEQFF. The gene calls are TRBV15 and TRBJ2-1; D is possibly TRBD2 (6 bases). The CDR3 spans 15 residues. Germline lookup yields CDR1 LNHNV and CDR2 YYDKDF (reference sequence). V lost 4 bases, J lost 7 bases, and 17 bases lay in between.

V gene TRBV28 combines with J gene TRBJ1-5; 9 bases fit TRBD1. Germline-derived CDR1 and CDR2 are MDHEN and SYDVKM. The length of the CDR3 is 14 residues. After removal of 5 bases from V and 8 bases from J, the junction contained 7 bases not matched to a gene. This chain's CDR3 is CASSNTGGPEPQHF. CDR3 sequence (DNA): TGTGCCAGCAGTAACACAGGGGGCCCGGAGCCCCAGCATTTT.

This clonotype has only a few counts. This rearrangement joins TRBV5-1 to TRBJ1-1; 7 bases agree with TRBD1. The CDR3 totals 15 residues. In germline, CDR1 is SGHRS, CDR2 YFSETQ. J lost 0 bases, V lost 3 bases, and 5 bases had no gene match. The CDR3 sequence: CASSSGQALNTEAFF. The CDR3 DNA reads TGCGCCAGCAGCTCCGGACAGGCCCTGAACACTGAAGCTTTCTTT.

In this sample, this clonotype turned up a few times. The V call is TRBV28, the J call TRBJ1-1, with 7 bases matching TRBD1. V lost 5 bases to trimming and J lost 1 base; unmatched junction nucleotides: 7. Per the germline V gene, CDR1 is MDHEN and CDR2 is SYDVKM. The CDR3 consists of 15 residues. The CDR3 loop is CASSRDSGKNTEAFF. CDR3 nucleotide sequence: TGTGCCAGCAGTCGGGACAGCGGAAAGAACACTGAAGCTTTCTTT.

This clonotype was seen at least ten times. This rearrangement joins TRBV7-3 to TRBJ2-1, with D perhaps TRBD2 (6 bases). V shed 3 bases and J shed 2 bases, with 11 bases lying between them. Germline V gene sequence: CDR1 SGHTA, CDR2 FQGTGA. CDR3 size: 15 residues. In DNA form, the CDR3 reads TGTGCCAGCAGCTTGGGTCGGGAGACCTACAATGAGCAGTTCTTC. This gives the protein CASSLGRETYNEQFF.

The chain carries TRBV5-1 and TRBJ1-4; maybe TRBD1 (5 bases). The CDR3 sequence is 15 residues long. The V and J ends lost 3 bases and 0 bases respectively, with 9 bases between them. CDR1 is SGHRS, CDR2 YFSETQ, per germline. CDR3 nucleotide sequence: TGCGCCAGCAGCTCGACAGTTGCAACTAATGAAAAACTGTTTTTT. This codes for CASSSTVATNEKLFF.

This clonotype was detected many times. The CDR3 reads CASSYSLGANTEAFF. CDR3 in DNA: TGTGCCAGCAGTTACTCCCTGGGGGCGAACACTGAAGCTTTCTTT. The chain has TRBV6-6 and TRBJ1-1, with D perhaps matching TRBD1 (6 bases). Germline CDR1 reads MNHNY; CDR2 reads SVGAGI (reference sequence). Trimming cost V 0 bases and J 1 base, with 9 bases left between them. This CDR3 contains 15 residues.

This clonotype was picked up many times. The chain uses TRBV14 and TRBJ1-2; a possible D gene is TRBD1 (5 bases). The V gene lost 2 bases and the J gene lost 5 bases, with 12 bases spanning the gap. CDR1 SGHDN and CDR2 FVKESK come from the germline V gene. This CDR3 has 14 amino acids. CDR3: CASSQRGRGYGYTF. CDR3 DNA: TGTGCCAGCAGCCAACGGGGCCGGGGGTATGGCTACACCTTC.

This clonotype has at least ten counts. This rearrangement joins TRBV29-1 to TRBJ2-5; tentative D call: TRBD1 (6 bases). Trimming cost V 6 bases and J 4 bases, with 21 bases left between them. The CDR3 runs to 15 residues. Germline values: CDR1 SQVTM, CDR2 ANQGSEA. The CDR3 sequence is CSVLRTATPRETQYF. In DNA form, the CDR3 reads TGCAGCGTCCTCCGGACAGCTACTCCCAGAGAGACCCAGTACTTC.